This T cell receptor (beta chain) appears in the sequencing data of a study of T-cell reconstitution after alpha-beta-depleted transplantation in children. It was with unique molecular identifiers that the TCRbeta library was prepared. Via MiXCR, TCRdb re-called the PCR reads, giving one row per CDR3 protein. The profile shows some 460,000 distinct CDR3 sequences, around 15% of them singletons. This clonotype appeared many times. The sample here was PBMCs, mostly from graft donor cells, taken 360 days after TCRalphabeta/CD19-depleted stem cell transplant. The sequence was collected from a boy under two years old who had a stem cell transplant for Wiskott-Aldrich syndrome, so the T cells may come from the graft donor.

The CDR3 spells CGPGGPYEQYF. CDR3 sequence (DNA): TGTGGGCCAGGGGGCCCTTACGAGCAGTACTTC. The chain couples TRBV15 to TRBJ2-7; 8 bases are shared with TRBD1. This CDR3 contains 11 residues. Germline-derived CDR1 and CDR2 are LNHNV and YYDKDF (reference sequence).